These T cell receptor beta chains were read from a single sample in a study of PD-1 blockade in classical Hodgkin lymphoma. TCRdb's copy holds only in-frame clones and misses some; the assay was immunoSEQ multiplex PCR. The repertoire holds 20,000 to 25,000 clones, around three quarters seen once, with roughly 16% in the top ten. The sequences come from peripheral blood mononuclear cells (PBMCs), collected before the second cycle of nivolumab. The source of these receptors is a human donor with classical Hodgkin lymphoma. Each CDR3 is given with its conserved first and last residue. The D gene is left open where the match is weak. Size tells how often a clone was seen (once, few, many) or the class of an expanded clone, and some rows leave it out.

v_gene: TRBV4-1; j_gene: TRBJ1-2; abundance: few; d_gene: -; CDR3nt: TGCGCCAGCAGCACAAGCCCACGGGTGAACCGGGACTATGGCTACACCTTC; CDR3aa: CASSTSPRVNRDYGYTF
v_gene: TRBV13; j_gene: TRBJ1-1; abundance: -; d_gene: -; CDR3nt: TGTGCCAGCAGCTTAGGCGGAGGGGACGCTGAAGCTTTCTTT; CDR3aa: CASSLGGGDAEAFF
v_gene: TRBV7-9; j_gene: TRBJ2-5; abundance: -; d_gene: TRBD2; CDR3nt: TGTGCCAGCAGCCCCTGGACTAGCGGGAGAGGGGAGACCCAGTACTTC; CDR3aa: CASSPWTSGRGETQYF
v_gene: TRBV5-4; j_gene: TRBJ1-1; abundance: -; d_gene: -; CDR3nt: TGTGCCAGCAGCTTGGAACTCCGGACTGAAGCTTTCTTT; CDR3aa: CASSLELRTEAFF
v_gene: TRBV6-4; j_gene: TRBJ2-6; abundance: few; d_gene: -; CDR3nt: TGTGCCAGCAGTGACAGTACCTCTGGGGCCAACGTCCTGACTTTC; CDR3aa: CASSDSTSGANVLTF
v_gene: TRBV13; j_gene: TRBJ2-7; abundance: -; d_gene: TRBD1; CDR3nt: TGTGCCAGCAGCTCGACAGGGGGCGGTAGCGAGCAGTACTTC; CDR3aa: CASSSTGGGSEQYF
v_gene: TRBV10-1; j_gene: TRBJ2-1; abundance: -; d_gene: -; CDR3nt: TGCGCCAGCAGTGAGTCCGGTGGGCTCGAGAATGAGCAGTTCTTC; CDR3aa: CASSESGGLENEQFF
v_gene: TRBV10-3; j_gene: TRBJ1-5; abundance: -; d_gene: -; CDR3nt: TGTGCCATCAGTGAAACAATGAGGGGCAATCAGCCCCAGCATTTT; CDR3aa: CAISETMRGNQPQHF
v_gene: TRBV7-2; j_gene: TRBJ2-5; abundance: -; d_gene: TRBD2; CDR3nt: TGTGCCAGCAGCTTAGGGGGTCGCGGGGGACTAGCGGGGAAAGAGACCCAGTACTTC; CDR3aa: CASSLGGRGGLAGKETQYF
v_gene: TRBV13; j_gene: TRBJ2-1; abundance: once; d_gene: -; CDR3nt: TGTGCCAGCAGGACCGGGACTTCTAGCTCCTACAATGAGCAGTTCTTC; CDR3aa: CASRTGTSSSYNEQFF
v_gene: TRBV6-1; j_gene: TRBJ2-2; abundance: -; d_gene: -; CDR3nt: TGTGCCAGCAAGAGGGCGGACGCGAACACCGGGGAGCTGTTTTTT; CDR3aa: CASKRADANTGELFF
v_gene: TRBV11-2; j_gene: TRBJ2-7; abundance: -; d_gene: TRBD2; CDR3nt: TGTGCCAGCAGCTTTGGCGGGAGGAACTACGAGCAGTACTTC; CDR3aa: CASSFGGRNYEQYF
v_gene: TRBV30; j_gene: TRBJ1-3; abundance: -; d_gene: -; CDR3nt: TGTGCCTGGAGTTACGGGCAGGCTGGAAACACCATATATTTT; CDR3aa: CAWSYGQAGNTIYF
v_gene: TRBV20-1; j_gene: TRBJ1-1; abundance: -; d_gene: -; CDR3nt: TGCAGTGCTAGACCTAAAGGCGAAGCTTTCTTT; CDR3aa: CSARPKGEAFF
v_gene: TRBV5-4; j_gene: TRBJ2-3; abundance: -; d_gene: TRBD1; CDR3nt: TGTGCCAGCAGCGTGGTTTCCGGGACAGGGGTAGATACGCAGTATTTT; CDR3aa: CASSVVSGTGVDTQYF
v_gene: TRBV2; j_gene: TRBJ1-5; abundance: -; d_gene: TRBD1; CDR3nt: TGTGCCAGCAGGAGGGACAGGGGTAATCAGCCCCAGCATTTT; CDR3aa: CASRRDRGNQPQHF
v_gene: TRBV7-6; j_gene: TRBJ2-1; abundance: -; d_gene: TRBD2; CDR3nt: TGTGCCAGCAGCTTAGCCGGGACTAGCGGGAATTTAGATGAGCAGTTCTTC; CDR3aa: CASSLAGTSGNLDEQFF
v_gene: TRBV27; j_gene: TRBJ2-3; abundance: -; d_gene: TRBD2; CDR3nt: TGTGCCAGCAGTACCCTTTCGGGACTAGCGGGGGGGCCTCCAGATACGCAGTATTTT; CDR3aa: CASSTLSGLAGGPPDTQYF
v_gene: TRBV4-1; j_gene: TRBJ2-5; abundance: -; d_gene: -; CDR3nt: TGCGCCAGCAGCCTAAGTTCTGGGTCTAGGGGGGGGGAGACCCAGTACTTC; CDR3aa: CASSLSSGSRGGETQYF
v_gene: TRBV7-8; j_gene: TRBJ1-4; abundance: -; d_gene: TRBD1; CDR3nt: TGTGCCAGCAGCCGTCGACAGGGGGCTCGCGGGAGGCTAACTAATGAAAAACTGTTTTTT; CDR3aa: CASSRRQGARGRLTNEKLFF
v_gene: TRBV28; j_gene: TRBJ1-5; abundance: -; d_gene: TRBD1; CDR3nt: TGTGCCAGCAGCTGGACAGGGGACAGCAATCAGCCCCAGCATTTT; CDR3aa: CASSWTGDSNQPQHF
v_gene: TRBV12-1; j_gene: TRBJ2-4; abundance: -; d_gene: -; CDR3nt: TGTGCCAGAGGGACAGGTGAGGCTGGCATTCAGTACTTC; CDR3aa: CARGTGEAGIQYF
v_gene: TRBV27; j_gene: TRBJ2-2; abundance: -; d_gene: -; CDR3nt: TGTGCCAGCAGTTTATTAGCGTTTATGAACACCGGGGAGCTGTTTTTT; CDR3aa: CASSLLAFMNTGELFF
v_gene: TRBV6-1; j_gene: TRBJ2-7; abundance: -; d_gene: -; CDR3nt: TGTGCCAGCAACCGTCTGAACTACGAGCAGTACTTC; CDR3aa: CASNRLNYEQYF
v_gene: TRBV2; j_gene: TRBJ1-1; abundance: -; d_gene: -; CDR3nt: TGTGCCAGCACGGGGAACACTGAAGCTTTCTTT; CDR3aa: CASTGNTEAFF
v_gene: TRBV5-8; j_gene: TRBJ2-3; abundance: -; d_gene: -; CDR3nt: TGTGCCAGCAGGTTAGGATCAGATACGCAGTATTTT; CDR3aa: CASRLGSDTQYF
v_gene: TRBV28; j_gene: TRBJ1-2; abundance: -; d_gene: -; CDR3nt: TGTGCCAGCAGTTTTTCGGGTTATGGCTACACCTTC; CDR3aa: CASSFSGYGYTF
v_gene: TRBV4-1; j_gene: TRBJ2-5; abundance: -; d_gene: -; CDR3nt: TGCGCCAGCAGCCAAGAGGGCGGGGTGTACCAAGAGACCCAGTACTTC; CDR3aa: CASSQEGGVYQETQYF
v_gene: TRBV4-3; j_gene: TRBJ1-2; abundance: -; d_gene: -; CDR3nt: TGCGCCAGCAGCCAAGAAGGGGCAGGGGTACCGCTAAGAGGCTACACCTTC; CDR3aa: CASSQEGAGVPLRGYTF
v_gene: TRBV6-5; j_gene: TRBJ2-3; abundance: -; d_gene: TRBD2; CDR3nt: TGTGCCAGCAGCCGTAGCGGGGGGGCAGATACGCAGTATTTT; CDR3aa: CASSRSGGADTQYF
v_gene: TRBV7-9; j_gene: TRBJ2-7; abundance: -; d_gene: -; CDR3nt: TGTGCCAGCAGCTTAGAACCAGCGGACTACGAGCAGTACTTC; CDR3aa: CASSLEPADYEQYF
v_gene: TRBV5-5; j_gene: TRBJ1-2; abundance: once; d_gene: -; CDR3nt: TGTGCCAGCAGCTTGTTAGGGAGTAATCGCTATGGCTACACCTTC; CDR3aa: CASSLLGSNRYGYTF
v_gene: TRBV9; j_gene: TRBJ1-2; abundance: -; d_gene: TRBD1; CDR3nt: TGTGCCAGCAGCGTATTCGCAGGGGGCTATGGCTACACCTTC; CDR3aa: CASSVFAGGYGYTF
v_gene: TRBV15; j_gene: TRBJ2-4; abundance: -; d_gene: -; CDR3nt: TGTGCCACCAGCAGAGATCTAGGAATAGCCAAAAACATTCAGTACTTC; CDR3aa: CATSRDLGIAKNIQYF
v_gene: TRBV5-6; j_gene: TRBJ1-2; abundance: -; d_gene: -; CDR3nt: TGTGCCAGCAGCCAAACGTTTGGGTACGGCTACACCTTC; CDR3aa: CASSQTFGYGYTF
v_gene: TRBV30; j_gene: TRBJ1-1; abundance: -; d_gene: -; CDR3nt: TGTGCCTGGAGTGTCAGGGATTACACTGAAGCTTTCTTT; CDR3aa: CAWSVRDYTEAFF
v_gene: TRBV7-9; j_gene: TRBJ2-3; abundance: -; d_gene: TRBD2; CDR3nt: TGTGCCAGCAGACCGGGACTAGCAACAGATACGCAGTATTTT; CDR3aa: CASRPGLATDTQYF
v_gene: TRBV29-1; j_gene: TRBJ1-2; abundance: -; d_gene: -; CDR3nt: TGCAGCGTTGAAGATTTTAAGGGGGTCCCAGATGGCTACACCTTC; CDR3aa: CSVEDFKGVPDGYTF
v_gene: TRBV9; j_gene: TRBJ1-2; abundance: once; d_gene: TRBD1; CDR3nt: TGTGCCAGCAGCGTAAGGACAGGGCCTAACTATGGCTACACCTTC; CDR3aa: CASSVRTGPNYGYTF
v_gene: TRBV7-2; j_gene: TRBJ2-7; abundance: once; d_gene: TRBD2; CDR3nt: TGTGCCAGCAGCGAGGGAGGGGAAGCGGTTAACGAGCAGTACTTC; CDR3aa: CASSEGGEAVNEQYF
v_gene: TRBV4-2; j_gene: TRBJ2-5; abundance: -; d_gene: TRBD2; CDR3nt: TGTGCCAGCAGCTCGCTAGCGGGCCAAGAGACCCAGTACTTC; CDR3aa: CASSSLAGQETQYF
v_gene: TRBV7-2; j_gene: TRBJ2-4; abundance: -; d_gene: TRBD2; CDR3nt: TGTGCCAGCAGCTTAGAGTTGCGGGAGTTGTGGGGGGCCAAAAACATTCAGTACTTC; CDR3aa: CASSLELRELWGAKNIQYF
v_gene: TRBV10-3; j_gene: TRBJ1-3; abundance: -; d_gene: -; CDR3nt: TGTGCCATCAGCGGGACTTTAAGCTCTGGAAACACCATATATTTT; CDR3aa: CAISGTLSSGNTIYF
v_gene: TRBV5-1; j_gene: TRBJ1-5; abundance: -; d_gene: -; CDR3nt: TGCGCCAGCAGCTTGGAGGGATATAGCAATCAGCCCCAGCATTTT; CDR3aa: CASSLEGYSNQPQHF
v_gene: TRBV2; j_gene: TRBJ1-2; abundance: -; d_gene: -; CDR3nt: TGTGCCAGCAGTGTCAACGCTCGTGGCCCGCTGGCCTATGGCTACACCTTC; CDR3aa: CASSVNARGPLAYGYTF
v_gene: TRBV7-8; j_gene: TRBJ1-6; abundance: -; d_gene: -; CDR3nt: TGTGCCAGCAGCTCTTCAGGACCTCTTAATTCACCCCTCCACTTT; CDR3aa: CASSSSGPLNSPLHF
v_gene: TRBV4-2; j_gene: TRBJ2-5; abundance: -; d_gene: -; CDR3nt: TGTGCCAGCAGAAGGGAAGGGTACCAAGAGACCCAGTACTTC; CDR3aa: CASRREGYQETQYF
v_gene: TRBV15; j_gene: TRBJ1-2; abundance: -; d_gene: -; CDR3nt: TGTGCCACCAGCAGAGCCCCGCCGGGGGCGGGGGGCTACACCTTC; CDR3aa: CATSRAPPGAGGYTF
v_gene: TRBV6-4; j_gene: TRBJ2-2; abundance: -; d_gene: -; CDR3nt: TGTGCCAGCAGTGAACAGCTGGGGGGGGAGCTGTTTTTT; CDR3aa: CASSEQLGGELFF
v_gene: TRBV2; j_gene: TRBJ1-4; abundance: -; d_gene: -; CDR3nt: TGTGCCAGCAGCGTGGAAGTCAACGAAAAACTGTTTTTT; CDR3aa: CASSVEVNEKLFF